This TCR beta chain was recorded in a study of post-analysis software for immune sequencing data. Unique molecular identifiers were present in the TCR beta cDNA libraries. MiXCR, applied by TCRdb to the PCR reads, yields one record per CDR3 protein. Of a few hundred thousand distinct CDR3 sequences listed, approximately 33% are singletons. Sequencing was carried out using blood. The sequence was obtained from a girl under 18 with multiple sclerosis.

The CDR3 DNA sequence: TGTGCCAGCAGCTTATCAGGACAGTCTAGCACAGATACGCAGTATTTT. Residues: CASSLSGQSSTDTQYF. The chain couples TRBV7-3 to TRBJ2-3; the D gene is possibly TRBD1 (6 bases). With 2 bases removed from V and 0 bases from J, the gap between germline ends came to 12 bases. The length of the CDR3 is 16 residues. Germline lookup yields CDR1 SGHTA and CDR2 FQGTGA.